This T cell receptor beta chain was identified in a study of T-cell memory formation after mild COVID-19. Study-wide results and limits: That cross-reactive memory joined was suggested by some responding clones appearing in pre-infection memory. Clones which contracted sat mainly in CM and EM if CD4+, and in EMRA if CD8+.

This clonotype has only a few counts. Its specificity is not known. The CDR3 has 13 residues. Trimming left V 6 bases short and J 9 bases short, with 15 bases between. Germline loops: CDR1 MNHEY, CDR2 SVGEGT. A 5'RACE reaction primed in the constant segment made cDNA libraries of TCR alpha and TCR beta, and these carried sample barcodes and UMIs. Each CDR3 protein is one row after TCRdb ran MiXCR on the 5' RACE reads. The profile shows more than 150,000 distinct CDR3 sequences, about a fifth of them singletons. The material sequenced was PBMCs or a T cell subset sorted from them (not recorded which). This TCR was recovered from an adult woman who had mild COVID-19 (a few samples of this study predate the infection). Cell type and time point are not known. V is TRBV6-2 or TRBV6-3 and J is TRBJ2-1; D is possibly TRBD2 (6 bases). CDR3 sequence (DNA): TGTGCCAGCAGGGGCGGGGTAGAGGTTGAGCAGTTCTTC. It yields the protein CASRGGVEVEQFF.